The rows below give T cell receptor beta chains drawn from one sample of a study of PD-L1 blockade in urothelial cancer. Sequenced by immunoSEQ multiplex PCR; TCRdb stores in-frame clones only, minus some. The repertoire includes 40,000 or so clones, more than 75% of them detected once, and around 14% sits in the top ten. The sequencing here drew on PBMCs, taken around atezolizumab (anti-PD-L1) treatment. The receptors stem from a man in his fifties or sixties with urothelial cancer. CDR3s include the opening cysteine and the closing phenylalanine or tryptophan. Fields, in order: D gene, J gene, V gene, clone size, CDR3 protein, CDR3 DNA. D genes are given only for firm matches. Size is stated for part of the rows, as once, few or many counts, or as a class when the clone is expanded.

>.|TRBJ2-2|TRBV5-1|.
CASSPRQPNTGELFF
TGCGCCAGCAGCCCGAGACAGCCGAACACCGGGGAGCTGTTTTTT
>.|TRBJ1-1|TRBV28|.
CASSFDTGSNEAFF
TGTGCCAGCAGTTTCGATACAGGGTCTAATGAAGCTTTCTTT
>.|TRBJ1-5|TRBV30|once
CAWSVDLGANQPQHF
TGTGCCTGGAGTGTGGACTTGGGGGCCAATCAGCCCCAGCATTTT
>.|TRBJ1-3|TRBV9|.
CASSVGLETGNTIYF
TGTGCCAGCAGCGTAGGTCTAGAGACTGGAAACACCATATATTTT
>TRBD1|TRBJ1-2|TRBV28|.
CASSFNRGRYGYTF
TGTGCCAGCAGTTTCAACAGGGGCCGGTATGGCTACACCTTC
>.|TRBJ2-7|TRBV9|.
CASSVASVSYEQYF
TGTGCCAGCAGCGTAGCGTCAGTCTCCTACGAGCAGTACTTC
>TRBD2|TRBJ2-4|TRBV2|.
CASSPGPGRGNIQYF
TGTGCCAGCAGTCCGGGCCCTGGGAGGGGAAACATTCAGTACTTC
>.|TRBJ2-5|TRBV29-1|.
CSALPEGTQYF
TGCAGCGCTTTACCGGAGGGAACCCAGTACTTC
>.|TRBJ1-5|TRBV6-1|.
CASSGTVLQPQHF
TGTGCCAGCAGTGGAACGGTTTTACAGCCCCAGCATTTT
>TRBD2|TRBJ2-1|TRBV18|.
CASSPIAGGGFDPQFF
TGTGCCAGCTCACCGATAGCGGGAGGGGGGTTCGATCCGCAGTTCTTC
>TRBD2|TRBJ2-7|TRBV6-1|.
CASSEAGGGSYEQYF
TGTGCCAGCAGTGAAGCGGGGGGGGGTTCCTACGAGCAGTACTTC
>.|TRBJ1-3|TRBV7-9|once
CASSLISSGNTIYF
TGTGCCAGCAGCTTAATCTCCTCTGGAAACACCATATATTTT
>.|TRBJ1-1|TRBV11-3|.
CASSLGRGNTEAFF
TGTGCCAGCAGCTTAGGGAGAGGGAACACTGAAGCTTTCTTT
>.|TRBJ1-2|TRBV28|.
CASSLDRNYGYTF
TGTGCCAGCAGTTTAGACAGAAACTATGGCTACACCTTC
>TRBD2|TRBJ2-1|TRBV7-8|.
CASSSLGGGIGNEQFF
TGTGCCAGCAGCTCCTTGGGCGGGGGGATTGGGAATGAGCAGTTCTTC
>.|TRBJ1-6|TRBV7-8|few
CASSLLPLTGYAYNSPLHF
TGTGCCAGCAGCTTACTCCCTTTGACAGGATATGCCTATAATTCACCCCTCCACTTT
>TRBD1|TRBJ1-2|TRBV28|.
CASSLTGNYGYTF
TGTGCCAGCTCCCTGACAGGGAACTATGGCTACACCTTC
>.|TRBJ1-2|TRBV6-5|.
CASKQGDYGYTF
TGTGCCAGTAAACAGGGAGACTATGGCTACACCTTC
>.|TRBJ1-5|TRBV4-2|.
CASSRSIQARNQPQHF
TGTGCCAGCAGCCGCTCAATACAGGCGCGCAATCAGCCCCAGCATTTT
>.|TRBJ2-7|TRBV14|.
CASSQEVRRPYEQYF
TGTGCCAGCAGCCAAGAGGTCAGGCGTCCCTACGAGCAGTACTTC
>.|TRBJ1-5|TRBV28|.
CASKEGHQPQHF
TGTGCCAGCAAGGAGGGTCATCAGCCCCAGCATTTT
>.|TRBJ1-5|TRBV19|.
CASSILGSGQPQHF
TGTGCCAGTAGTATTTTGGGTTCGGGGCAGCCCCAGCATTTT
>.|TRBJ1-1|TRBV11-3|.
CARRRGNTEAFF
TGTGCCAGGCGGAGGGGCAACACTGAAGCTTTCTTT
>.|TRBJ1-1|TRBV10-1|.
CASSVDRIGSAFF
TGCGCCAGCAGTGTGGACAGAATTGGTTCGGCTTTCTTT
>.|TRBJ2-2|TRBV7-7|.
CASSLSPGETGELFF
TGTGCTAGCAGCTTATCGCCAGGGGAGACCGGGGAGCTGTTTTTT